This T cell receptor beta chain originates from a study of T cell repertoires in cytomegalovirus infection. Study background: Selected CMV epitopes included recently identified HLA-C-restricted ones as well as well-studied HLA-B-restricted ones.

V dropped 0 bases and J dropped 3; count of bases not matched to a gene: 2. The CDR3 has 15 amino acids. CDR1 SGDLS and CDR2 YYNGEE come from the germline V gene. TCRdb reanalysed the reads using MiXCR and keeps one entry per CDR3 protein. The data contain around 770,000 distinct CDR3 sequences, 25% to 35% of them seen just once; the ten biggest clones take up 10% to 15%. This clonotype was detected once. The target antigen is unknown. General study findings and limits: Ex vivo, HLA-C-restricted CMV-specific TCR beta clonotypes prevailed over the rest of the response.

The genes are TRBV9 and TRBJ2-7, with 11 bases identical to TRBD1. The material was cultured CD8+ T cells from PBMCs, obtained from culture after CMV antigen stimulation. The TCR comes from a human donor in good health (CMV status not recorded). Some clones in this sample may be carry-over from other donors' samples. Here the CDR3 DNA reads TGTGCCAGCAGCGTAGGGACAGGGGGCGTCTACGAGCAGTACTTC. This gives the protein CASSVGTGGVYEQYF.